This entry describes one T cell receptor (beta chain). Profiling of TCR beta VDJ combinations and CDR3 sequences used genomic DNA as template. TCRdb independently ran MiXCR on the reads; one entry per CDR3 protein. The sample lists approximately 150,000 distinct CDR3 sequences, 45% to 55% occurring once. For sequencing, patients were chosen who had shown expansion of CD8+CD57+ cells by flow cytometry. The CDR3 loop spans 12 amino acids. V lost 5 bases, J lost 3 bases, and 5 bases lay in between. CDR1 is SGHTA, CDR2 FQGTGA, per germline. This entry is derived from a study of CD8+CD57+ T cells in acquired aplastic anemia. The wider study: Sorting CD4+ and CD8+ cells gave DNA averaging roughly 3.2 ug.

The source is a human donor with aplastic anemia. The sequenced material came from sorted CD4+, CD8+, or CD8+CD57+ T cells (not recorded which) from PBMCs. This chain uses TRBV7-3 with TRBJ2-1; D ambiguous. The CDR3 loop reads CASSLVYNEQFF. As DNA, the CDR3 is TGTGCCAGCAGCCTAGTCTACAATGAGCAGTTCTTC.